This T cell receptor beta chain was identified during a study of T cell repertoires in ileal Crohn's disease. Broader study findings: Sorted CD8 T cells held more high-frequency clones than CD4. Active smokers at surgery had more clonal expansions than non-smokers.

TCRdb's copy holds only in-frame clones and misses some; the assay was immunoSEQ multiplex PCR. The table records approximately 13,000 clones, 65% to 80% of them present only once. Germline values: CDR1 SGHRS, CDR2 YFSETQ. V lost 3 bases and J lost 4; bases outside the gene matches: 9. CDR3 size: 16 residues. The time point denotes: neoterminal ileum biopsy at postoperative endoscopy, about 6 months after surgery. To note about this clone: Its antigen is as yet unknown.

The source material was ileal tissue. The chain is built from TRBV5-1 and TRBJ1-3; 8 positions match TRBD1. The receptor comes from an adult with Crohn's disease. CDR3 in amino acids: CASSSGATGDGNTIYF. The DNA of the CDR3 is TGCGCCAGCAGCTCCGGGGCGACAGGGGACGGAAACACCATATATTTT.